This TCR beta chain was documented in a study of neurological immune-mediated disorders. The making of cDNA relied on 5'RACE with 10-nucleotide random UMIs. A single record per CDR3 protein comes from TCRdb applying MiXCR to the 5' RACE reads. The sample has 45,000 to 60,000 distinct CDR3 sequences, around 4% seen once; the top ten hold 1.5% to 2%. In germline, CDR1 is MNHEY, CDR2 SVGEGT. CDR3 length: 10 amino acids. V lost 4 bases, J lost 10 bases, and 7 bases lay in between. There are many counts of this clonotype. The receptor's source is a young man with multiple sclerosis. The sequencing input was PBMCs. The V gene is TRBV6-2 or TRBV6-3, the J gene TRBJ1-1; no clear D. Here the CDR3 DNA reads TGTGCCAGCAGTTCCTACGGAGCTTTCTTT. It specifies CASSSYGAFF.